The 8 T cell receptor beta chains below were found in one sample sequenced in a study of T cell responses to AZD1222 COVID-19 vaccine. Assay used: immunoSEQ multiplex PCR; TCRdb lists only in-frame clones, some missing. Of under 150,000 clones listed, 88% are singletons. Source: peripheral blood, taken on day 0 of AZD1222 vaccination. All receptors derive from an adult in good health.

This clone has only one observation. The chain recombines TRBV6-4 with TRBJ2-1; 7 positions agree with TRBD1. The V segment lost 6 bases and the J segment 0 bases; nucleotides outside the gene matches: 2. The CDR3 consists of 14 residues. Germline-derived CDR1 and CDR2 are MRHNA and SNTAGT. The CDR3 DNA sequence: TGTGCCAGCAGGAGGGACAGCTCCTACAATGAGCAGTTCTTC. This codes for CASRRDSSYNEQFF.

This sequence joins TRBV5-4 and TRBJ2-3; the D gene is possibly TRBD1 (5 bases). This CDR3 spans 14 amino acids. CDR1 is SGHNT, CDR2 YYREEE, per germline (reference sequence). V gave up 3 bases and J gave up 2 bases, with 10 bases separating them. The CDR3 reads CASSSGHVTDTQYF. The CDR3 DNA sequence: TGTGCCAGCAGCTCCGGACACGTCACAGATACGCAGTATTTT.

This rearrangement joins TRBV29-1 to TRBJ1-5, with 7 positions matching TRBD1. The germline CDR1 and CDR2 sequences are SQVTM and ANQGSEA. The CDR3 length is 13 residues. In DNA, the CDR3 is TGCAGTGCAGGGGAAGGGGACAGTCAGCCCCAGCATTTT. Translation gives CSAGEGDSQPQHF.

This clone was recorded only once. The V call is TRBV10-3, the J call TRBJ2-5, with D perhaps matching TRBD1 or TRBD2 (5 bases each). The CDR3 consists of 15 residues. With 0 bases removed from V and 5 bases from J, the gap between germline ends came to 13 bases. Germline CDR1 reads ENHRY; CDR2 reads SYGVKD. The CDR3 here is CAISESGTWGETQYF. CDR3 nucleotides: TGTGCCATCAGTGAGTCCGGGACCTGGGGGGAGACCCAGTACTTC.

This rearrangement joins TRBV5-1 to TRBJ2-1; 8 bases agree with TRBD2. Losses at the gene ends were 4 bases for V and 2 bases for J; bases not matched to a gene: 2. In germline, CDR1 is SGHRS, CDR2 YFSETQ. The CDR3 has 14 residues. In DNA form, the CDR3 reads TGCGCCAGCAGCCCGCGGGAGGCCTACAATGAGCAGTTCTTC. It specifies CASSPREAYNEQFF.

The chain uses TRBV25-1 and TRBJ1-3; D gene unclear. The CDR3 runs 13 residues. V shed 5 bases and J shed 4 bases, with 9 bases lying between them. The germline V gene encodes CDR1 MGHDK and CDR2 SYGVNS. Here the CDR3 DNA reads TGTGCCAGCAGTCACCCCGCAGGAAACACCATATATTTT. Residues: CASSHPAGNTIYF.

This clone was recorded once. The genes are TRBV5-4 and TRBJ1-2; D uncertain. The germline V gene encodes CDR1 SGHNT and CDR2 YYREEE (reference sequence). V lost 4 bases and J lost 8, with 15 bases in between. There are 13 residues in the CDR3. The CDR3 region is CASSPPQPVGYTF. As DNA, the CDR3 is TGTGCCAGCAGCCCACCGCAGCCGGTCGGCTACACCTTC. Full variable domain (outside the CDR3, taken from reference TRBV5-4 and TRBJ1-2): ETGVTQSPTHLIKTRGQQVTLRCSSQSGHNTVSWYQQALGQGPQFIFQYYREEENGRGNFPPRFSGLQFPNYSSELNVNALELDDSALYLCASSPPQPVGYTFGSGTRLTVV.

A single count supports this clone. In DNA form, the CDR3 reads TGTGCCAGCAGTCCCCCTGGAAACACCATATATTTT. Protein sequence: CASSPPGNTIYF. This rearrangement joins TRBV28 to TRBJ1-3; D unclear. CDR3 size: 12 residues. The V gene's germline CDR1 is MDHEN and CDR2 SYDVKM. The V gene lost 5 bases and the J gene lost 2 bases, with 4 bases spanning the gap. The complete variable domain, with remaining parts taken from reference TRBV28 and TRBJ1-3, reads DVKVTQSSRYLVKRTGEKVFLECVQDMDHENMFWYRQDPGLGLRLIYFSYDVKMKEKGDIPEGYSVSREKKERFSLILESASTNQTSMYLCASSPPGNTIYFGEGSWLTVV.